This T cell receptor (beta chain) emerged from a study of Graves' ophthalmopathy and Graves' hyperthyroidism. Study-level results: Ophthalmopathy and stable hyperthyroidism were discriminated by a 13-signature model, with about 90% sensitivity and about 76% specificity.

This clonotype was seen at least ten times. As yet, its antigen is unknown. Amplifying from RNA transcripts, the study obtained TCR beta CDR3 regions. HTBI-primed RT-PCR formed the first round, and a multiplex PCR formed the second. Each CDR3 protein gets one entry after TCRdb re-called the multiplex PCR reads with MiXCR. This sample has around 1,000,000 distinct CDR3 sequences, with 35% to 45% found just once. Hyperthyroidism in these 18- to 65-year-old patients was newly diagnosed, lasting under 2 months. The sequenced sample consisted of peripheral blood or thyroid tissue (not recorded which). The receptor comes from an adult man with Graves' hyperthyroidism.

The CDR3 bases are TGTGCCAGCAGCCATCCCTCGGAGGCTTGGTGCAATCAGCCCCAGCATTTT. Protein: CASSHPSEAWCNQPQHF. This chain links TRBV14 with TRBJ1-5; D uncertain. From germline, CDR1 is SGHDN and CDR2 FVKESK. V was pared by 3 bases and J by 2 bases, with 17 bases between. The CDR3 length is 17 residues.